The 26 T cell receptor beta chains below come from one sample, sequenced in a study of control samples from healthy donors and cancer patients. Sequencing was performed with immunoSEQ multiplex PCR; in TCRdb, only in-frame clones are kept and a portion is missing. The sample records approximately 170,000 clones, 90% being singletons. The sample taken for sequencing was blood. The receptors derive from a woman in her fifties or sixties in good health.

The V and J genes are TRBV9 and TRBJ1-1, with 10 nucleotides matching TRBD1. Germline V gene lookup returns CDR1 SGDLS and CDR2 YYNGEE. The CDR3 is made up of 15 amino acids. After removal of 4 bases from V and 6 bases from J, the junction contained 9 bases not matched to a gene. The CDR3 nucleotides are TGTGCCAGCAGCCCTCGACAGGGGGCAAATTCTGAAGCTTTCTTT. Translating gives CASSPRQGANSEAFF.

This clone was picked up one time. The chain joins TRBV12-3 or TRBV12-4 to TRBJ1-1, with D possibly TRBD1 on 6 matching bases. This CDR3 spans 13 amino acids. V gave up 4 bases and J gave up 8 bases, with 14 bases separating them. CDR3 sequence (DNA): TGTGCCAGCAGTTCACAGGGCCGAAAGGAAGCTTTCTTT. Translation: CASSSQGRKEAFF.

The rearrangement links TRBV4-1 to TRBJ2-7; tentatively, D is TRBD1 (5 bases). This CDR3 has 17 residues. Germline V lookup: CDR1 MGHRA, CDR2 YSYEKL. The V end lost 0 bases, the J end lost 0 bases, and 15 bases lay between the germline ends. CDR3 in amino acids: CASSQDSRAGSSYEQYF. The CDR3 region has the DNA TGCGCCAGCAGCCAAGATAGTAGGGCAGGGTCCTCCTACGAGCAGTACTTC.

This rearrangement joins TRBV30 to TRBJ1-2; 9 nucleotides line up with TRBD1. V shed 1 base, J shed 2 bases, and the junction held 2 bases outside the gene matches. The CDR3 sequence is 14 residues long. In germline, CDR1 is GTSNPN, CDR2 SVGIG (reference sequence). The DNA of the CDR3 is TGTGCCTGGAGTGCGGACAGGGGAAACTATGGCTACACCTTC. Its translation: CAWSADRGNYGYTF. The complete variable domain, with remaining parts taken from reference TRBV30 and TRBJ1-2, reads SQTIHQWPATLVQPVGSPLSLECTVEGTSNPNLYWYRQAAGRGLQLLFYSVGIGQISSEVPQNLSASRPQDRQFILSSKKLLLSDSGFYLCAWSADRGNYGYTFGSGTRLTVV.

The CDR3 nucleotides are TGTGCCAGCGGGGGCGGGGTGGGAAGGAATGAAAAACTGTTTTTT. Translation: CASGGGVGRNEKLFF. This sequence joins TRBV27 and TRBJ1-4; D might be TRBD1 (6 bases). The V and J ends lost 8 bases and 5 bases respectively, with 18 bases between them. Per the germline V gene, CDR1 is MNHEY and CDR2 is SMNVEV (reference sequence). This CDR3 comprises 15 residues. Based on the CDR3 plus reference TRBV27 and TRBJ1-4, the full variable domain is EAQVTQNPRYLITVTGKKLTVTCSQNMNHEYMSWYRQDPGLGLRQIYYSMNVEVTDKGDVPEGYKVSRKEKRNFPLILESPSPNQTSLYFCASGGGVGRNEKLFFGSGTQLSVL.

This sequence joins TRBV6-5 and TRBJ2-1, with 11 bases that match TRBD2. Germline V gives CDR1 MNHEY, CDR2 SVGAGI. The junction had 9 bases not matched to a gene; V was cut back by 3 bases and J by 8 bases. The CDR3 covers 16 residues. This chain's CDR3 is CASSYLAGGRNDEQFF. The CDR3 DNA sequence: TGTGCCAGCAGTTATTTAGCGGGGGGGCGAAATGATGAGCAGTTCTTC.

The genes are TRBV10-3 and TRBJ1-1, with 9 bases identical to TRBD1. Germline V lookup: CDR1 ENHRY, CDR2 SYGVKD. V was clipped by 10 bases and J by 1 base; unmatched bases: 10. The CDR3 has 15 amino acids. CDR3 protein: CATVQGAVGNTEAFF. For the CDR3, the DNA is TGTGCCACCGTACAGGGGGCGGTGGGGAACACTGAAGCTTTCTTT.

The chain combines TRBV9 with TRBJ2-3; D unclear. Germline lookup yields CDR1 SGDLS and CDR2 YYNGEE. Deletions cut 1 base from V and 2 bases from J, with 11 bases between. The CDR3 runs to 15 residues. As DNA, the CDR3 is TGTGCCAGCAGCGTATCCCCGAAAATCACAGATACGCAGTATTTT. Protein: CASSVSPKITDTQYF.

The chain is built from TRBV2 and TRBJ1-5, with 8 positions matching TRBD1. The CDR3 length is 14 residues. The ends lost 6 bases at V and 7 bases at J; junction bases unmatched: 8. Germline CDR1 SNHLY, CDR2 FYNNEI. The CDR3 protein is CASRKDRAGQPQHF. The CDR3, as DNA: TGTGCCAGCAGAAAGGACAGGGCGGGGCAGCCCCAGCATTTT. The entire variable domain, with the rest obtained from reference TRBV2 and TRBJ1-5, is as follows: EPEVTQTPSHQVTQMGQEVILRCVPISNHLYFYWYRQILGQKVEFLVSFYNNEISEKSEIFDDQFSVERPDGSNFTLKIRSTKLEDSAMYFCASRKDRAGQPQHFGDGTRLSIL.

The gene calls are TRBV19 and TRBJ2-5, with D possibly called TRBD1 or TRBD2 (7 bases each). Germline CDR1 and CDR2: LNHDA and SQIVND (reference sequence). The CDR3 has 15 residues. V lost 5 bases to trimming and J lost 5 bases, with 18 bases between them. CDR3: CASSSRQGGMETQYF. CDR3 DNA sequence: TGTGCCAGTAGTTCCCGACAGGGAGGGATGGAGACCCAGTACTTC.

The V gene is TRBV5-6, the J gene TRBJ1-2; D unresolved. The CDR3 loop spans 16 amino acids. The germline V gene has CDR1 SGHDT and CDR2 YYEEEE. Trimming shortened V by 5 bases and J by 0 bases, and 17 bases separated the two germline ends. CDR3 sequence (DNA): TGTGCCAGCAGACCCGACGAAGGTTATTCTAACTATGGCTACACCTTC. Protein sequence: CASRPDEGYSNYGYTF.

The chain combines TRBV5-1 with TRBJ1-2, with a weak D call TRBD1 (5 bases). The germline V gene encodes CDR1 SGHRS and CDR2 YFSETQ. This CDR3 spans 14 amino acids. The ends were cut back, 4 bases at V and 4 bases at J, with 14 bases in the middle. The CDR3 region is CASSPSGGVYGYTF. The CDR3, as DNA: TGCGCCAGCAGCCCCTCGGGGGGGGTCTATGGCTACACCTTC.

The genes are TRBV3-1 (or the pseudogene TRBV3-2) and TRBJ1-5; D uncertain. The V and J ends lost 8 bases and 10 bases respectively, with 3 bases between them. The V gene's germline CDR1 is LGHDT and CDR2 YNNKEL (reference sequence). The length of the CDR3 is 8 residues. This chain's CDR3 is CASGPQHF. In DNA, the CDR3 is TGTGCCAGCGGCCCCCAGCATTTT.

The chain uses TRBV2 and TRBJ2-7; TRBD1 matches at 10 bases. The V gene end was trimmed by 1 base and the J gene end by 6 bases; junction bases not matched to a gene: 3. The germline CDR1 and CDR2 sequences are SNHLY and FYNNEI. The CDR3 contains 14 residues. DNA for the CDR3: TGTGCCAGCAGTGAAGGTGACAGGGGGCGCGAGCAGTACTTC. This encodes CASSEGDRGREQYF.

This rearrangement joins TRBV6-1 to TRBJ2-7; D uncertain. V shed 3 bases and J shed 2 bases, with 11 bases lying between them. Germline V gene data show CDR1 as MNHNS and CDR2 as SASEGT. CDR3 length: 14 amino acids. DNA of the CDR3: TGTGCCAGCAGTGAGGTCAGTTTCCCCTACGAGCAGTACTTC. Translation: CASSEVSFPYEQYF.

The genes are TRBV5-1 and TRBJ1-1; D gene unclear. Trimming stripped 0 bases from V and 1 base from J, with 10 bases between. In germline, CDR1 is SGHRS, CDR2 YFSETQ. This CDR3 has 15 amino acids. CDR3 loop: CASSLEGSPNTEAFF. CDR3 sequence (DNA): TGCGCCAGCAGCTTGGAGGGCAGCCCGAACACTGAAGCTTTCTTT.

The chain combines TRBV9 with TRBJ2-5; 13 nucleotides line up with TRBD2. The junction had 4 bases not matched to a gene; V was cut back by 0 bases and J by 2 bases. This CDR3 is 17 amino acids long. Germline CDR1 reads SGDLS; CDR2 reads YYNGEE. The CDR3 nucleotides read TGTGCCAGCAGCGTAGGGACTAGCGGGGGCCTTCAAGAGACCCAGTACTTC. Its translation is CASSVGTSGGLQETQYF.

V gene TRBV10-3 combines with J gene TRBJ1-4, with 9 bases that match TRBD1. The trim removed 0 bases at V and 5 bases at J, leaving 1 base unmatched. The CDR3 loop spans 15 amino acids. Germline loops: CDR1 ENHRY, CDR2 SYGVKD. CDR3 in DNA: TGTGCCATCAGTGAGTCCGGGACAGGGAATGAAAAACTGTTTTTT. This translates into CAISESGTGNEKLFF.

This chain connects TRBV4-3 to TRBJ2-3; 12 positions match TRBD2. Germline trimming cut 0 bases from V and 6 bases from J; bases unmatched to any gene: 7. There are 17 residues in the CDR3. Germline values: CDR1 LGHNA, CDR2 YSLEER. The CDR3 is CASSQEASGRGRDTQYF. CDR3 nucleotide sequence: TGCGCCAGCAGCCAAGAAGCTAGCGGGAGGGGAAGGGATACGCAGTATTTT.

The J gene is TRBJ1-2, the V gene TRBV28; tentatively, D is TRBD1 (5 bases). Trimming took off 5 bases at V and 4 bases at J, with 14 bases between the two ends. Germline CDR1 reads MDHEN; CDR2 reads SYDVKM. This CDR3 contains 14 residues. The CDR3 is CASSQARVSYGYTF. CDR3 bases: TGTGCCAGCAGTCAAGCCAGGGTGTCCTATGGCTACACCTTC.

This clone occurred once. This rearrangement joins TRBV6-6 to TRBJ1-1, with 8 bases aligning to TRBD1. The CDR3 sequence is 13 residues long. V lost 6 bases, J lost 7 bases, and 7 bases stayed unmatched. Germline CDR1 and CDR2: MNHNY and SVGAGI (reference sequence). DNA for the CDR3: TGTGCCAGCAGCAGTGGACAGGGTGGTGAAGCTTTCTTT. Translation gives CASSSGQGGEAFF.

The V and J genes are TRBV9 and TRBJ1-5; D not certain. The length of the CDR3 is 13 residues. The V gene lost 3 bases and the J gene lost 5 bases, with 9 bases spanning the gap. Germline CDR1 is SGDLS and CDR2 is YYNGEE. CDR3 DNA sequence: TGTGCCAGCAGCGCGACCTCATATCAGCCCCAGCATTTT. Translating gives CASSATSYQPQHF.

The chain has TRBV15 and TRBJ1-5; D gene ambiguous. CDR1 LNHNV and CDR2 YYDKDF come from the germline V gene (reference sequence). The CDR3 runs 13 residues. V lost 6 bases to trimming and J lost 3 bases, with 9 bases between them. Here the CDR3 DNA reads TGTGCCACCAGTACAAGTAACAATCAGCCCCAGCATTTT. Its translation: CATSTSNNQPQHF.

The chain uses TRBV5-1 and TRBJ1-2; the D gene is possibly TRBD1 (5 bases). V lost 2 bases and J 4 bases, leaving 12 bases between the germline ends. This CDR3 comprises 14 residues. Germline V lookup: CDR1 SGHRS, CDR2 YFSETQ. The CDR3 is CASSFNRGVYGYTF. The DNA of the CDR3 is TGCGCCAGCAGCTTCAATCGGGGGGTCTATGGCTACACCTTC.

The rearrangement joins TRBV4-3 to TRBJ2-2; 9 positions agree with TRBD2. This CDR3 contains 17 residues. The V gene's germline CDR1 is LGHNA and CDR2 YSLEER. J gave up 0 bases and V 4 bases, and 6 bases lay outside the gene matches. The CDR3 DNA reads TGCGCCAGCAGCCCATGGTCTAGCGGGGCGAACACCGGGGAGCTGTTTTTT. Residues: CASSPWSSGANTGELFF.

The chain has TRBV7-2 and TRBJ2-7; D not certain. This CDR3 has 12 amino acids. V was pared by 5 bases and J by 2 bases, with 7 bases between. Germline-derived CDR1 and CDR2 are SGHTA and FQGNSA. The CDR3 coding sequence is TGTGCCAGCAGCCGCGGTACCTACGAGCAGTACTTC. The encoded protein is CASSRGTYEQYF. Combining the CDR3 with reference TRBV7-2 and TRBJ2-7 gives the whole variable domain GAGVSQSPSNKVTEKGKDVELRCDPISGHTALYWYRQSLGQGLEFLIYFQGNSAPDKSGLPSDRFSAERTGGSVSTLTIQRTQQEDSAVYLCASSRGTYEQYFGPGTRLTVT.